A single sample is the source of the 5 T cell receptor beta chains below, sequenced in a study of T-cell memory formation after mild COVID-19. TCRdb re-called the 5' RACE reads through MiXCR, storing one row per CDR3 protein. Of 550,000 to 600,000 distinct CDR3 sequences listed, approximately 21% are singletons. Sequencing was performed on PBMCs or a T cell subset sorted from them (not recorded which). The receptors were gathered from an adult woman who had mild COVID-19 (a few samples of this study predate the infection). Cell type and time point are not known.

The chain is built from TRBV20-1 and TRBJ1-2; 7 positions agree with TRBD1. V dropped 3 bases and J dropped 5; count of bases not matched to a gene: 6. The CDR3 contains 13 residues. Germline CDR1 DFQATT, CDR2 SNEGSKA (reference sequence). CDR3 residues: CSAREGAWYGYTF. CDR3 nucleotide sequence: TGCAGTGCTAGGGAGGGGGCTTGGTATGGCTACACCTTC.

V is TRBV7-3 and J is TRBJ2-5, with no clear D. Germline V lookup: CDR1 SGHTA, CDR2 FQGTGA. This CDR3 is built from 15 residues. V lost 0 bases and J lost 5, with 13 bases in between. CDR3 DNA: TGTGCCAGCAGCTTAACGCCAGGCGGTCGGGAGACCCAGTACTTC. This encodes CASSLTPGGRETQYF.

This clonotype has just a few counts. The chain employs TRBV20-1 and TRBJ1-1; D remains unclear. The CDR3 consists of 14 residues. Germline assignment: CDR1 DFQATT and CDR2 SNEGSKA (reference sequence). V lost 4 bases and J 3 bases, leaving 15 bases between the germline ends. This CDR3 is CSAIVPGWYTEAFF. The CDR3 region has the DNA TGCAGTGCTATAGTGCCCGGGTGGTACACTGAAGCTTTCTTT.

The chain's CDR3 is CAISEGGGFTDTQYF. CDR3 bases: TGTGCCATCAGTGAAGGGGGCGGATTCACAGATACGCAGTATTTT. The chain combines TRBV10-3 with TRBJ2-3; 7 positions agree with TRBD1. This CDR3 comprises 15 residues. In germline, CDR1 is ENHRY, CDR2 SYGVKD. J lost 2 bases, V lost 3 bases, and 5 bases had no gene match.

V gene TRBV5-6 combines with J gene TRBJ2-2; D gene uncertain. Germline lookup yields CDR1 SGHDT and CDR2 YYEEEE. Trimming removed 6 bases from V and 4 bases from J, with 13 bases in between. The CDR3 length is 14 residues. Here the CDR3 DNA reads TGTGCCAGCAACGCCAGCCCCGGCACCGGGGAGCTGTTTTTT. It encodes CASNASPGTGELFF.